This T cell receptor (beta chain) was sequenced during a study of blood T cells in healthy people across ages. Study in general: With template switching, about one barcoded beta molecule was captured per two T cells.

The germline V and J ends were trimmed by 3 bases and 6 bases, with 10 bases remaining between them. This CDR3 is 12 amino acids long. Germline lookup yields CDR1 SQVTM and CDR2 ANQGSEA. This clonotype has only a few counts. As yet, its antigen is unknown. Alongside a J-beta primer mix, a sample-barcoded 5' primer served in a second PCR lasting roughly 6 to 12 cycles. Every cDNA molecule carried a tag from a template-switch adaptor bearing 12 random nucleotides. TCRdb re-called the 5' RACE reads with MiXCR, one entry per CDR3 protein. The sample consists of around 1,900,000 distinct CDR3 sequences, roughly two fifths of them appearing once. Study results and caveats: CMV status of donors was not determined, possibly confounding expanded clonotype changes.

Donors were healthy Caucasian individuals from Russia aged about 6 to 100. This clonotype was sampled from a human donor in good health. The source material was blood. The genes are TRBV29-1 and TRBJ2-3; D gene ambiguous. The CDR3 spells CSVDIRVDTQYF. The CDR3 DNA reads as TGCAGCGTTGACATTAGGGTTGATACGCAGTATTTT.